The 26 T cell receptor beta chains below come from one sample, sequenced in a study of T cells expressing NK-cell markers. For each CDR3 protein, TCRdb gives one entry from its re-call of the 5' RACE reads, without DNA. Reported are fewer than 400,000 distinct CDR3 sequences; the ten largest clones contain around 5.2%. What was sequenced was blood T cells: a sorted CD56 or NKG2C T cell subset, CD4+ or CD8+ T cells, or bulk PBMC T cells (not recorded which). The receptors here all came from a man between 18 and 69 years old in good health.

The genes are TRBV20-1 and TRBJ2-7; TCRdb names TRBD2, which stays unverified in the absence of DNA. CDR3 length: 14 residues. Looked up from germline, CDR1 is DFQATT and CDR2 is SNEGSKA (reference sequence). CDR3 loop: CSARPTSGYYEQYF.

The genes are TRBV11-2 and TRBJ2-5. Germline V CDR1 and CDR2: SGHAT, FQNNGV. This CDR3 comprises 16 residues. CDR3 sequence reads: CASSTFRTSMQETQYF. Together with reference TRBV11-2 and TRBJ2-5, the CDR3 gives the full variable domain: EAGVAQSPRYKIIEKRQSVAFWCNPISGHATLYWYQQILGQGPKLLIQFQNNGVVDDSQLPKDRFSAERLKGVDSTLKIQPAKLEDSAVYLCASSTFRTSMQETQYFGPGTRLLVL.

The rearrangement links TRBV20-1 to TRBJ2-1; TCRdb designates TRBD1, a call that cannot be tested without DNA. This CDR3 contains 14 residues. Germline-derived CDR1 and CDR2 are DFQATT and SNEGSKA (reference sequence). CDR3 sequence reads: CSTNRAGASNEQFF.

The genes are TRBV12-3 or TRBV12-4 and TRBJ2-1; TCRdb names TRBD2, which stays unverified in the absence of DNA. The CDR3 has 18 amino acids. The CDR3 protein is CASSATLLAGGLNNEQFF.

The CDR3 sequence: CASALGAGGRTETQYF. The J gene is TRBJ2-5, the V gene TRBV12-3 or TRBV12-4; TCRdb's assignment of TRBD2 cannot be checked, as there is no DNA. The CDR3 spans 16 residues.

This chain connects TRBV7-8 to TRBJ2-2; TCRdb selects TRBD2, and the lack of DNA leaves this call unchecked. The CDR3 sequence is 16 residues long. Germline values: CDR1 SGHVS, CDR2 FQNEAQ. CDR3 in amino acids: CASSEPSSALTGELFF. The variable domain in full, with the rest retrieved from reference TRBV7-8 and TRBJ2-2, is GAGVSQSPRYKVAKRGQDVALRCDPISGHVSLFWYQQALGQGPEFLTYFQNEAQLDKSGLPSDRFFAERPEGSVSTLKIQRTQQEDSAVYLCASSEPSSALTGELFFGEGSRLTVL.

The rearrangement links TRBV6-2 or TRBV6-3 to TRBJ2-5; TCRdb gives TRBD2 as the D gene, but with no DNA this cannot be confirmed. CDR3 size: 13 residues. Germline CDR1 reads MNHEY; CDR2 reads SVGEGT. The chain's CDR3 is CASLGLPAQTQYF.

V is TRBV20-1 and J is TRBJ1-1; TCRdb's D gene call, TRBD1, goes unchecked for lack of DNA. The CDR3 runs 13 residues. Germline V gene data show CDR1 as DFQATT and CDR2 as SNEGSKA (reference sequence). The CDR3 here is CSAFGQSGTEAFF.

J is TRBJ2-6 and V is TRBV4-1. The CDR3 runs to 19 residues. CDR1 is MGHRA and CDR2 is YSYEKL in the germline V gene. CDR3 sequence reads: CASSQENAGSSSGANVLTF.

V is TRBV20-1 and J is TRBJ1-6; the TRBD1 assignment by TCRdb is unverifiable without DNA. Germline CDR1 DFQATT, CDR2 SNEGSKA (reference sequence). CDR3 length equals 18 residues. Here the CDR3 reads CSARDLGSGQGLNSPLHF.

This chain joins TRBV12-5 and TRBJ1-1. CDR1 and CDR2 from the germline V gene are LGHNT and FRNRAP. The CDR3 loop spans 16 amino acids. The CDR3 is CASASHEGIRVTEAFF.

The CDR3 region is CASSAGTVPTDTQYF. The V and J genes are TRBV5-1 and TRBJ2-3; no DNA is available, so the TRBD1 call from TCRdb remains unchecked. Germline V lookup: CDR1 SGHRS, CDR2 YFSETQ. The CDR3 has 15 residues.

This chain connects TRBV28 to TRBJ2-7; the TCRdb call, TRBD2, lacks DNA for checking. CDR1 and CDR2 (germline): MDHEN, SYDVKM. CDR3 size: 13 residues. CDR3 loop: CASIGGGAYEQYF.

This CDR3 is CASRRVTTGNEQYF. J is TRBJ2-7 and V is TRBV6-2 or TRBV6-3. This CDR3 has 14 amino acids. Germline CDR1 is MNHEY and CDR2 is SVGEGT.

The V gene is TRBV5-1, the J gene TRBJ2-1; TCRdb proposes TRBD2, but this gene call is untestable without DNA. CDR3 length: 17 amino acids. CDR1 is SGHRS and CDR2 is YFSETQ in the germline V gene. Here the CDR3 reads CASSLTSGGPGRGEQFF.

The rearrangement joins TRBV20-1 to TRBJ2-7; TCRdb lists TRBD1, though no DNA is available to test this call. This CDR3 contains 13 residues. Germline CDR1 DFQATT, CDR2 SNEGSKA (reference sequence). The CDR3 reads CSAKKQGAYEQYF.

The rearrangement joins TRBV20-1 to TRBJ1-2; TCRdb's D gene call, TRBD1, goes unchecked for lack of DNA. The CDR3 extends over 13 amino acids. Germline V lookup: CDR1 DFQATT, CDR2 SNEGSKA (reference sequence). This chain's CDR3 is CSARIQAHYGYTF.

CDR3 amino acids: CASRPPGNTEAFF. This chain uses TRBV5-1 with TRBJ1-1; without DNA, the TCRdb call of TRBD1 cannot be checked. CDR3 length equals 13 residues. Germline CDR1 is SGHRS and CDR2 is YFSETQ.

This chain joins TRBV29-1 and TRBJ2-5. The CDR3 is 13 residues long. Germline-derived CDR1 and CDR2 are SQVTM and ANQGSEA. The CDR3 loop reads CSVRYSMRETQYF.

The chain links TRBV7-2 to TRBJ2-7. This CDR3 region has 11 residues. Germline V gives CDR1 SGHTA, CDR2 FQGNSA. CDR3 residues: CASSPAVEQYF.

J is TRBJ1-2 and V is TRBV18. This CDR3 has 15 amino acids. Germline V gives CDR1 KGHSH, CDR2 LQKENI. The CDR3 protein is CASSRAESGMRGYTF.

The genes are TRBV4-1 and TRBJ2-7; TCRdb calls TRBD1, which cannot be checked without DNA. This CDR3 spans 13 amino acids. The germline V gene has CDR1 MGHRA and CDR2 YSYEKL. CDR3: CASSQNGGFEQYF.

The chain recombines TRBV5-1 with TRBJ2-5; TCRdb selects TRBD2, and the lack of DNA leaves this call unchecked. In germline, CDR1 is SGHRS, CDR2 YFSETQ. This CDR3 is 16 amino acids long. The CDR3 spells CASANRAGGPGETQYF.

The V call is TRBV6-2 or TRBV6-3, the J call TRBJ2-5. This CDR3 is built from 13 residues. CDR1 MNHEY and CDR2 SVGEGT come from the germline V gene. CDR3 protein: CASIQWGKETQYF.

This chain connects TRBV7-2 to TRBJ2-1; no DNA is available, so the TRBD1 call from TCRdb remains unchecked. The CDR3 contains 16 residues. Germline V CDR1 and CDR2: SGHTA, FQGNSA. The CDR3 protein is CASSLEGQGGLREQFF.

The chain is built from TRBV20-1 and TRBJ2-1; TCRdb reports TRBD2, a call that lacks DNA to check it against. Germline CDR1 DFQATT, CDR2 SNEGSKA (reference sequence). The CDR3 runs to 17 residues. The CDR3 sequence: CSRGYSLRQHLYNEQFF.